This T cell receptor (beta chain) was found in a study of response to subunit inactivated influenza vaccine. General study results and limits: Authors suggested that a seasonal influenza vaccination recruits few new T cells each time.

From the RT-PCR reads, TCRdb called clonotypes with MiXCR, one entry per CDR3 protein. The sample contains 600,000 to 700,000 distinct CDR3 sequences, 14% of which appear only once. With V trimmed by 6 bases and J by 5 bases, 8 bases remained unmatched. The germline gives CDR1 MNHEY, CDR2 SMNVEV (reference sequence). This CDR3 spans 14 amino acids. In the case of this clonotype: What it recognizes is unknown.

The clonotype was recovered from a middle-aged man who received an inactivated influenza vaccine. The sequences come from PBMCs from blood, collected around two weeks before vaccination. The chain employs TRBV27 and TRBJ2-7, with TRBD1 matching 9 bases. The CDR3 region is CASSFGTGSDEQYF. The CDR3 region has the DNA TGTGCCAGCAGCTTTGGGACAGGGTCGGACGAGCAGTACTTC.